This T cell receptor (beta chain) was recorded in a study of lymphopenia after photon versus proton radiotherapy. Study-wide results and caveats: Under photons, naive T cells and diversity fell while effector/memory populations rose.

In regard to this clone: What it binds is not known.

V lost 6 bases and J lost 5, with 7 bases in between. CDR1 and CDR2 (germline): LNHNV, YYDKDF (reference sequence). CDR3 length: 11 residues. Only in-frame clones appear in the TCRdb table, and some are missing; sequencing was by immunoSEQ multiplex PCR. The sample yields more than 35,000 clones, approximately 81% seen once. The material sequenced was peripheral blood, taken from a patient treated with photon-based radiotherapy. V usage is TRBV15 and J usage is TRBJ2-5; D gene uncertain. The receptor was isolated from a man in his fifties or sixties with gastric cancer. The CDR3 sequence: CATSLGETQYF. DNA for the CDR3: TGTGCCACCAGTCTCGGGGAGACCCAGTACTTC.